This T cell receptor (beta chain) was observed in a study of HIV-infected patients and healthy controls. Study-wide points: MAIT alpha-chain CDR3s were frequent in healthy controls, depleted in HIV+. During therapy, HIV-associated CDR3s fell significantly in frequency, while CMV-associated CDR3s did not change significantly. Size-matching overweighted rare events from HIV-infected data when comparing patients with controls.

This clonotype was counted many times. Its antigen is currently unknown. All unsorted peripheral T cells were captured because whole blood was used without fractionation. V shed 1 base and J shed 4 bases, with 11 bases lying between them. This CDR3 spans 15 amino acids. The germline CDR1 and CDR2 sequences are SGHNT and YYREEE (reference sequence). About 540 ng RNA was reverse transcribed with alpha and beta constant-region primers. Separate chain-specific third strand synthesis with multiplexing indices produced the alpha and beta libraries. A single record per CDR3 protein comes from TCRdb applying MiXCR to the 5' RACE reads. The sample has 15,000 to 20,000 distinct CDR3 sequences, about 5% seen once.

This TCR came from an adult in good health. Sequenced input: blood. The rearrangement joins TRBV5-4 to TRBJ1-4; D is undetermined. The CDR3 sequence is CASSLRAGNNEKLFF. CDR3 sequence (DNA): TGTGCCAGCAGCTTGAGGGCGGGAAATAATGAAAAACTGTTTTTT.